The rows below give T cell receptor beta chains drawn from one sample of a study of Ad26.COV2.S vaccination and SARS-CoV-2 variants. Some clones are missing from TCRdb's copy, which holds only in-frame ones; the method was immunoSEQ multiplex PCR. The sample lists approximately 360,000 clones, about 80% occurring once. The specimen comprised peripheral blood, sampled in a trial of Ad26.COV2.S vaccine versus placebo. The receptors come from a person between 18 and 60 years old who received the Ad26.COV2.S COVID-19 vaccine or a placebo. CDR3s include the opening cysteine and the closing phenylalanine or tryptophan. A D gene is named only where the DNA matches it firmly. Clone size is stated in some rows and not others, as once, few, many or a class when expanded.

V gene	clone size	D gene	J gene	CDR3 DNA	CDR3 protein
TRBV5-1	NA	TRBD1	TRBJ2-7	TGCGCCAGCAGCCTCGGACAGGGACCCTACGAGCAGTACTTC	CASSLGQGPYEQYF
TRBV5-1	NA	TRBD2	TRBJ2-1	TGCGCCAGCAGCTTCTCCGGGACTACCAACAATGAGCAGTTCTTC	CASSFSGTTNNEQFF
TRBV7-6	NA	TRBD1	TRBJ2-5	TGTGCCAGCAGCTTAGCGGCAGGGGGAGAGACCCAGTACTTC	CASSLAAGGETQYF
TRBV19	NA	NA	TRBJ1-5	TGTGCCAGTAGTTTCCAGGGCAATCAGCCCCAGCATTTT	CASSFQGNQPQHF
TRBV28	NA	TRBD1	TRBJ2-7	TGTGCCAGCAGCAGGGACAGGAGCGAGCAGTACTTC	CASSRDRSEQYF
TRBV2	NA	TRBD1	TRBJ1-3	TGTGCCAGCAGCGGTGGGACAGCCGTCCGCGGAAACACCATATATTTT	CASSGGTAVRGNTIYF
TRBV9	NA	NA	TRBJ1-1	TGTGCCAGCAGCCCCACGTGGGGAGGTACTGAAGCTTTCTTT	CASSPTWGGTEAFF
TRBV5-4	NA	NA	TRBJ2-1	TGTGCCAGCAGCTTGGACCTCGCCTCCTACAATGAGCAGTTCTTC	CASSLDLASYNEQFF
TRBV6-1	NA	NA	TRBJ1-1	TGTGCCAGCAGTGAATCGGCACCTGATCTTGGCACTGAAGCTTTCTTT	CASSESAPDLGTEAFF
TRBV27	NA	NA	TRBJ1-5	TGTGCCAGCAGAGGCCAGTCATATCAGCCCCAGCATTTT	CASRGQSYQPQHF
TRBV2	NA	NA	TRBJ1-2	TGTGCCACAGCCGGGTCTAACTATGGCTACACCTTC	CATAGSNYGYTF
TRBV7-6	NA	TRBD1	TRBJ1-5	TGTGCCAGCAGCCCTCGGACAGGAAGGGTGGTCCAGCCCCAGCATTTT	CASSPRTGRVVQPQHF
TRBV7-9	NA	NA	TRBJ2-5	TGTGCCAGCAGTCCCGGACAGCAAGAGACCCAGTACTTC	CASSPGQQETQYF
TRBV11-3	few	NA	TRBJ2-7	TGTGCCAGCAGATACGGCGGTAATATTTACGAGCAGTACTTC	CASRYGGNIYEQYF
TRBV5-4	NA	TRBD2	TRBJ2-5	TGTGCCAGCAGCTTGGGAGGACTAGCGAGTACCTTGAAAGAGACCCAGTACTTC	CASSLGGLASTLKETQYF
TRBV13	NA	NA	TRBJ2-7	TGTGCCAGCAGCTACATTCAGGAAGGGGGGGCCCAGTACTTC	CASSYIQEGGAQYF
TRBV2	once	NA	TRBJ2-5	TGTGCCAGCAGTGAAATCCGGTTTCAAGAGACCCAGTACTTC	CASSEIRFQETQYF
TRBV9	NA	TRBD1	TRBJ1-2	TGTGCCAGCAGCGATTGGACAGGATCGATCTATGGCTACACCTTC	CASSDWTGSIYGYTF
TRBV27	NA	NA	TRBJ1-4	TGTGCCAGCAGTCCTCTCAGGGGACGGGTGGGTGAAAAACTGTTTTTT	CASSPLRGRVGEKLFF
TRBV6-5	NA	NA	TRBJ1-4	TGTGCCAGCAGTCCGGGGGCGCCGAATGAAAAACTGTTTTTT	CASSPGAPNEKLFF
TRBV2	NA	NA	TRBJ2-1	TGTGCCAGCAGTGAAGTTAGTATTGAAAGCTCCTACAATGAGCAGTTCTTC	CASSEVSIESSYNEQFF
TRBV2	once	NA	TRBJ2-5	TGTGCCAGCAGTGAAGCGGGGGGCGATGAGACCCAGTACTTC	CASSEAGGDETQYF
TRBV11-3	NA	NA	TRBJ1-6	TGTGCCAGCAGCTTATACCGAGGGGATTCACCCCTCCACTTT	CASSLYRGDSPLHF
TRBV30	NA	NA	TRBJ1-1	TGTGCCTGGGGGAGGACAGAGAACACTGAAGCTTTCTTT	CAWGRTENTEAFF
TRBV6-6	NA	NA	TRBJ1-2	TGTGCCAGCAGTCTCCGGGTGTACCCGGGGTTTTTGGGTGGCTACACCTTC	CASSLRVYPGFLGGYTF
TRBV5-1	NA	TRBD1	TRBJ2-3	TGCGCCAGCAGCTTGTTCCCTCGAGGGGGCTTAACAGATACGCAGTATTTT	CASSLFPRGGLTDTQYF
TRBV6-5	NA	NA	TRBJ1-5	TGTGCCAGCAGTTACTTCCGGGACACCGATCAGCCCCAGCATTTT	CASSYFRDTDQPQHF
TRBV10-2	NA	NA	TRBJ1-5	TGCGCCAGCAGCAACAATCAGGGGCCCCAGCATTTT	CASSNNQGPQHF
TRBV7-3	NA	NA	TRBJ1-1	TGTGCCAGCAGCGGACAGAGGAACACTGAAGCTTTCTTT	CASSGQRNTEAFF
TRBV19	NA	TRBD2	TRBJ2-2	TGTGCCAGTACCAAATCCCTAGCGGGAGCCACCGGGGAGCTGTTTTTT	CASTKSLAGATGELFF
TRBV3-1/TRBV3-2	NA	NA	TRBJ1-3	TGTGCCAGCAGCCCGCCGGGCGCCGACACCATATATTTT	CASSPPGADTIYF
TRBV16	few	NA	TRBJ1-5	TGTGCCACCGGCTCCGAGGGGAGCAATCAGCCCCAGCATTTT	CATGSEGSNQPQHF
TRBV13	NA	NA	TRBJ2-7	TGTGCCAGCAGCCACTCAACCTTTAGGGCGGGAAACTACGAGCAGTACTTC	CASSHSTFRAGNYEQYF
TRBV6-2/TRBV6-3	NA	NA	TRBJ2-7	TGTGCCAGCAGTTTCGGCGAGCAGTACTTC	CASSFGEQYF
TRBV6-6	NA	NA	TRBJ1-3	TGTGCCAGCAGTTACCGGGCTCCAAGGGGCGGAAACACCATATATTTT	CASSYRAPRGGNTIYF
TRBV4-2	NA	NA	TRBJ1-5	TGTGCCAGCAGCCAAGATGGGGACGGACAGCATACGCCCCAGCATTTT	CASSQDGDGQHTPQHF
TRBV27	NA	NA	TRBJ2-7	TGTGCCAGCAGTTTCAGGGGGGCGCGAGAGCAGTACTTC	CASSFRGAREQYF
TRBV5-1	few	NA	TRBJ2-2	TGCGCCAGCTTTCCGACAGTAACGAACACCGGGGAGCTGTTTTTT	CASFPTVTNTGELFF
TRBV18	NA	NA	TRBJ1-1	TGTGCCAGCTCACCACCAACCGTGAACACTGAAGCTTTCTTT	CASSPPTVNTEAFF
TRBV9	NA	NA	TRBJ1-5	TGTGCCAGCAGCATCAGCGGACAGCCGGGGCAGCCCCAGCATTTT	CASSISGQPGQPQHF
TRBV11-3	NA	TRBD1	TRBJ2-7	TGTGCCAGCAGCTTCGACAGGGTTGCCTACGAGCAGTACTTC	CASSFDRVAYEQYF
TRBV7-9	NA	TRBD2	TRBJ2-5	TGTGCCAGCAGCCCCGGGGGATTTACTAGCGGGAGGCAAGAGACCCAGTACTTC	CASSPGGFTSGRQETQYF
TRBV24-1	few	TRBD2	TRBJ2-1	TGTGCCACCAGTGTGGGGACTAGCGGGTCAAATGAGCAGTTCTTC	CATSVGTSGSNEQFF